The rows below give T cell receptor beta chains drawn from one sample of a study of blood T cell repertoires in COVID-19. Produced via immunoSEQ multiplex PCR; TCRdb's table is partial and in-frame only. The table records 150,000 or so clones, approximately 79% of them present only once. The sequencing input was peripheral blood. The receptors derive from an elderly woman with acute or convalescent COVID-19. Each CDR3 is given with its conserved first and last residue. The order of the fields is D gene, clone size, V gene, J gene, CDR3 DNA, CDR3 protein. A D gene is named only where the DNA matches it firmly. Where a row states a size, it is once, few, many or the class of an expanded clone; other rows omit it.

TRBD2,.,TRBV7-9,TRBJ2-2,TGTGCCAGCAGCTTCCCATTAGCGGGAGGGACCGGGGAGCTGTTTTTT,CASSFPLAGGTGELFF
.,once,TRBV11-2,TRBJ2-7,TGTGCCAGCAGCTTATTCTCTGCAGGGCCTACGTTGGAGCAGTACTTC,CASSLFSAGPTLEQYF
.,once,TRBV7-9,TRBJ1-2,TGTGCCAGCACCTCTCCATCGGGGAGCTATGGCTACACCTTC,CASTSPSGSYGYTF
.,.,TRBV5-4,TRBJ1-5,TGTGCCAGCAGCTTAGACAGGTATCAGCCCCAGCATTTT,CASSLDRYQPQHF
.,.,TRBV2,TRBJ2-2,TGTGCCAGCAGTGAAGCGCAGGGGACGAACACCGGGGAGCTGTTTTTT,CASSEAQGTNTGELFF
TRBD2,.,TRBV18,TRBJ2-7,TGTGCCAGCTCACCACCAACTAGCGGGACGTATGACGAGCAGTACTTC,CASSPPTSGTYDEQYF
.,.,TRBV4-2,TRBJ2-3,TGTGCCAGCAGCGACGGCCACGGAGACACAGATACGCAGTATTTT,CASSDGHGDTDTQYF
.,.,TRBV9,TRBJ2-1,TGTGCCAGCAGCGTATTAGCGGAATCCTACAATGAGCAGTTCTTC,CASSVLAESYNEQFF
TRBD2,few,TRBV5-1,TRBJ2-1,TGCGCCAGCAGCTTGGTGTCTAGCGGAGTTTACAATGAGCAGTTCTTC,CASSLVSSGVYNEQFF
.,many,TRBV4-2,TRBJ2-7,TGTGCCAGCAGCCAAGAAGGCGAAGGGGGAGTGAACGACGAGCAGTACTTC,CASSQEGEGGVNDEQYF
.,few,TRBV5-1,TRBJ2-1,TGCGCCAGCAGCGAGACATATCCGAGCTCCTACAATGAGCAGTTCTTC,CASSETYPSSYNEQFF
TRBD2,.,TRBV7-2,TRBJ2-5,TGTGCCAGCAGCCCGAGTCCCGGGACTAGCGGGAGGGGTCAAGAGACCCAGTACTTC,CASSPSPGTSGRGQETQYF
.,.,TRBV28,TRBJ1-1,TGTGCCAGCAGTTTATCGGGCAGGGGCCACACTGAAGCTTTCTTT,CASSLSGRGHTEAFF
.,few,TRBV10-2,TRBJ1-2,TGCGCCAGCAGGACGGCCGCGGACTATGGCTACACCTTC,CASRTAADYGYTF
.,.,TRBV28,TRBJ2-3,TGTGCCTGTCGGGGTAGCACAGATACGCAGTATTTT,CACRGSTDTQYF
TRBD2,.,TRBV29-1,TRBJ2-3,TGCAGCGTGGGGTCATTAGCGGGGAGGACAGATACGCAGTATTTT,CSVGSLAGRTDTQYF
TRBD1,few,TRBV5-6,TRBJ1-4,TGTGCCAGCAGTACAGGGACAGCGAGTAGGGAAAAACTGTTTTTT,CASSTGTASREKLFF
.,once,TRBV28,TRBJ2-7,TGTGCCAGCAGGGGCACAGGGGGGGGATACGAGCAGTACTTC,CASRGTGGGYEQYF
.,.,TRBV5-1,TRBJ2-2,TGCGCCAGCAGGCAGAATCCCACCGGGGAGCTGTTTTTT,CASRQNPTGELFF
.,.,TRBV2,TRBJ2-7,TGTGCCAGCAGGGTTGTGTGGCAGGCAAGGGGCCACGAGCAGTACTTC,CASRVVWQARGHEQYF
.,many,TRBV28,TRBJ1-2,TGTGCCAGCAGTTTGAGGGGGAACTATGGCTACACCTTC,CASSLRGNYGYTF
TRBD2,.,TRBV5-1,TRBJ2-1,TGCGCCAGCAGCTTCGGCGGGAGGTCCTACAATGAGCAGTTCTTC,CASSFGGRSYNEQFF
.,.,TRBV30,TRBJ2-5,TGTGCCTGGAGCCGGGAGCTCTGGGAGACCCAGTACTTC,CAWSRELWETQYF
TRBD1,few,TRBV28,TRBJ2-2,TGTGCCAGCGGATCCGGGACAGGGGCCACCGGGGAGCTGTTTTTT,CASGSGTGATGELFF
TRBD2,.,TRBV2,TRBJ2-1,TGTGCCAGCAGTGAAATACTGCCAACGGGAGGGCCTACGTTCTTC,CASSEILPTGGPTFF
.,.,TRBV27,TRBJ1-5,TGTGCCAGCAGTTTAGAGGGATATAGCAATCAGCCCCAGCATTTT,CASSLEGYSNQPQHF
.,.,TRBV2,TRBJ2-1,TGTGCCAGCAGTGAGTTCGAGGGTGGTGAGCAGTTCTTC,CASSEFEGGEQFF
TRBD2,.,TRBV10-2,TRBJ2-1,TGCGCCAGCAGTGAGCCCGCAGGACTAGCGGGAGACAATGAGCAGTTCTTC,CASSEPAGLAGDNEQFF
.,.,TRBV7-9,TRBJ2-1,TGTGCCAGCAGCCATTCGATGAGTAGCTCCTACAATGAGCAGTTCTTC,CASSHSMSSSYNEQFF
.,.,TRBV19,TRBJ2-1,TGTGCCAGTAGTAATCGCGGCGGATACAATGAGCAGTTCTTC,CASSNRGGYNEQFF
TRBD2,.,TRBV5-6,TRBJ2-1,TGTGCCAGCAGCTTATTGGTAGCGGGTTACAATGAGCAGTTCTTC,CASSLLVAGYNEQFF